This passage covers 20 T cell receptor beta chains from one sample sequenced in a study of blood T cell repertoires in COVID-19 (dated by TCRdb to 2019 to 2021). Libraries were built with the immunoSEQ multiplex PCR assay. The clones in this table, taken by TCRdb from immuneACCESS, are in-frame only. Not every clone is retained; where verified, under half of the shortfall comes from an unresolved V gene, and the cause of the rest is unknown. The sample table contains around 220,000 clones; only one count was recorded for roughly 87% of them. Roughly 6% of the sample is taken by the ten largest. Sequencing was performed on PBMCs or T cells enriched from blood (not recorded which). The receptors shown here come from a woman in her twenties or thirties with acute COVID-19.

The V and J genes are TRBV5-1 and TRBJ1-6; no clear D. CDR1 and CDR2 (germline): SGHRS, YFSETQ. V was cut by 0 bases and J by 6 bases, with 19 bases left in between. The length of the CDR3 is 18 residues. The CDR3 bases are TGCGCCAGCAGCTTGGCCTTTCGACAAACGGGAGCTAATTCACCCCTCCACTTT. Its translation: CASSLAFRQTGANSPLHF.

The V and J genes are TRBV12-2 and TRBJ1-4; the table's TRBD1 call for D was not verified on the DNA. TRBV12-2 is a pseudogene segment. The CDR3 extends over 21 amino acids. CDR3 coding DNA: TGTGCAAGTCGCTTAGGACAGGGGGCTGTTGCCCCCGTATGGAATGTTGGAAAACTGTTTTTT. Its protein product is CASRLGQGAVAPVWNVGKLFF.

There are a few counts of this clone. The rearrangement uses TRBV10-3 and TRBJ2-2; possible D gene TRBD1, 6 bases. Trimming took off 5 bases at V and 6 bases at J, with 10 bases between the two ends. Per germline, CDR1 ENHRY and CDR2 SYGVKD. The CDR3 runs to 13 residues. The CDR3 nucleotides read TGTGCCATCAGTTTTCAGGGGTCCGGGGAGCTGTTTTTT. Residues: CAISFQGSGELFF.

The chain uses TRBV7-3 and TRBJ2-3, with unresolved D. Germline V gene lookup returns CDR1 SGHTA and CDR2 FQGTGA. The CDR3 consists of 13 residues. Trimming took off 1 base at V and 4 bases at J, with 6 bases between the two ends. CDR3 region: CASSLMSADTQYF. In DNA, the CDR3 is TGTGCCAGCAGCTTAATGTCTGCAGATACGCAGTATTTT.

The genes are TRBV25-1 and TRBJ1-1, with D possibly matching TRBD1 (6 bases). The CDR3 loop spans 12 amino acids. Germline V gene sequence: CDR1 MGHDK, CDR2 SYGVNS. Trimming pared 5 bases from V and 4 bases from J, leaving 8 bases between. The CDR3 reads CASSLQGTEAFF. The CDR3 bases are TGTGCCAGCAGTTTACAGGGCACTGAAGCTTTCTTT.

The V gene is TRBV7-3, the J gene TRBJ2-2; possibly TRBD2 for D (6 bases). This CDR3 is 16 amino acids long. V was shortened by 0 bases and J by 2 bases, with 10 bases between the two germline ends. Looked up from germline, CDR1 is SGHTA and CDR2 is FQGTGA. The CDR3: CASSLTGGGNTGELFF. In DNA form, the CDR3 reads TGTGCCAGCAGCTTAACGGGAGGCGGAAACACCGGGGAGCTGTTTTTT.

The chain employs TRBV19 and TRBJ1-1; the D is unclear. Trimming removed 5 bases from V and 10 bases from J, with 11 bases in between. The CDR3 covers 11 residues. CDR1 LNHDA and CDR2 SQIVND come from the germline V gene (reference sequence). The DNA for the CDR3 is TGTGCCAGTAGTGTCGGCCCAGGAGCTTTCTTT. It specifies CASSVGPGAFF.

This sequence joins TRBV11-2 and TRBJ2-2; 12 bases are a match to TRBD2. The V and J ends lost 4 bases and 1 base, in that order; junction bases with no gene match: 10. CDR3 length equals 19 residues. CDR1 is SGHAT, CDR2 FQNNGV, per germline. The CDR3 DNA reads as TGTGCCAGCAGCTCGACCAGAGGACTAGCGGGAAGGAACACCGGGGAGCTGTTTTTT. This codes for CASSSTRGLAGRNTGELFF.

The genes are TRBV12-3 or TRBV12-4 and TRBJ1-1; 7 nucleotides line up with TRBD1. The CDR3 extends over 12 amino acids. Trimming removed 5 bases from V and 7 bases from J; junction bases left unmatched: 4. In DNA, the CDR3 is TGTGCCAGCAGTCCACAGGGGCATGAAGCTTTCTTT. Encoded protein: CASSPQGHEAFF.

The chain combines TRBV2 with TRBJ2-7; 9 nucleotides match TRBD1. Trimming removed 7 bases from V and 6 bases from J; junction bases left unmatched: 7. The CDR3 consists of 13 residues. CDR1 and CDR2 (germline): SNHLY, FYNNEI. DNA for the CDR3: TGTGCCAGCATTAACGACAGGGGGGGCGAGCAGTACTTC. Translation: CASINDRGGEQYF.

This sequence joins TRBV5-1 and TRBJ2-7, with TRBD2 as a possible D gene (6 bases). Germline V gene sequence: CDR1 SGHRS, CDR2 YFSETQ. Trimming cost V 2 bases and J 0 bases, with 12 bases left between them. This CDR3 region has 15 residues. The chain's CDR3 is CASSFDPGVSYEQYF. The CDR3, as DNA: TGCGCCAGCAGCTTCGACCCGGGGGTCTCCTACGAGCAGTACTTC.

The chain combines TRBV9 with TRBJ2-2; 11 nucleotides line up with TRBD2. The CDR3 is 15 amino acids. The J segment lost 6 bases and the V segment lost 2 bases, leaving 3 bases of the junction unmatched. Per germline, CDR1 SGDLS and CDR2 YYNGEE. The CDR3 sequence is CASSVGLAVPGELFF. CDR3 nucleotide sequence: TGTGCCAGCAGCGTGGGACTAGCGGTTCCCGGGGAGCTGTTTTTT.

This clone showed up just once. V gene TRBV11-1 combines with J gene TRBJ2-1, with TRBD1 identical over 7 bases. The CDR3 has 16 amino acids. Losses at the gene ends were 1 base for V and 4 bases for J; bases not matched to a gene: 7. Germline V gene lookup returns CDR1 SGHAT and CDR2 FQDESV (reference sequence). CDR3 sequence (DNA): TGTGCCAGCAGCTTAGAGGGACAGACATCATACAATGAGCAGTTCTTC. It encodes CASSLEGQTSYNEQFF.

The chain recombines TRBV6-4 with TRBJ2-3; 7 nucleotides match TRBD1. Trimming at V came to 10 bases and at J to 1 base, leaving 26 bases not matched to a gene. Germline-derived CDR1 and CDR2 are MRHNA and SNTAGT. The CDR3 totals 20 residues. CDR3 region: CANKPSVGQETQAGTDTQYF. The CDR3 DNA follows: TGTGCCAATAAACCCTCCGTTGGACAGGAAACCCAGGCAGGCACAGATACGCAGTATTTT.

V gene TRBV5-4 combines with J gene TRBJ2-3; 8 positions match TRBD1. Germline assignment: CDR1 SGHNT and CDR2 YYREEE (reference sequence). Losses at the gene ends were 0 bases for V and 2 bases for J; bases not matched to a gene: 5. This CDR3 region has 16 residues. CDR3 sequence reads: CASSLAGTGYTDTQYF. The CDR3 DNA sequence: TGTGCCAGCAGCTTGGCCGGGACAGGCTACACAGATACGCAGTATTTT.

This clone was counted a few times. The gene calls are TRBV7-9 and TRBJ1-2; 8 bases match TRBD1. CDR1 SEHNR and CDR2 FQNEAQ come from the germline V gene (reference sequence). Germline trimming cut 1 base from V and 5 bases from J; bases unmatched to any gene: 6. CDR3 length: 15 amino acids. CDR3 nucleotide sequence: TGTGCCAGCAGCTTAGATTCAGGGGGCGGTTATGGCTACACCTTC. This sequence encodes CASSLDSGGGYGYTF.

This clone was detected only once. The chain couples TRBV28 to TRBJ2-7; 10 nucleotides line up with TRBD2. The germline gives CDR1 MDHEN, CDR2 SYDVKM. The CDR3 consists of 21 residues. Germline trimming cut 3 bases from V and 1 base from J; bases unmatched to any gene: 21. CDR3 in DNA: TGTGCCAGCAGTTTTAGGGCCCCTCTTGATAGCGGGAGGAAACCTTCCTACGAGCAGTACTTC. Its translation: CASSFRAPLDSGRKPSYEQYF.

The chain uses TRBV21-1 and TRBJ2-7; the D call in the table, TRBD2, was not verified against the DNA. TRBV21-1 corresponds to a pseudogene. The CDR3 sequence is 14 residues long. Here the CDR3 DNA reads TGTGCCAGCAGCATTCTAGCGGGCAGAGCCGAGCAGTACTTC. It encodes CASSILAGRAEQYF.

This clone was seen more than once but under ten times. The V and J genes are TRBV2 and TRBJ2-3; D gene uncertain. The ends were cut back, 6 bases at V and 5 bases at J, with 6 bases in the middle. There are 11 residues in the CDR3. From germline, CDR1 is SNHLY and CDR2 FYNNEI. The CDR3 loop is CASRLLDTQYF. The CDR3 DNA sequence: TGTGCCAGCAGACTATTAGATACGCAGTATTTT.

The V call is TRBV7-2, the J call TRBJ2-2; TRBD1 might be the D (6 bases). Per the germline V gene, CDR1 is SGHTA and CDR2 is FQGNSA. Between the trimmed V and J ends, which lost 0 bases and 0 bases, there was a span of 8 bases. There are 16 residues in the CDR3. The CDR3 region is CASSLAGTPNTGELFF. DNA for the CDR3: TGTGCCAGCAGCTTAGCGGGGACACCGAACACCGGGGAGCTGTTTTTT.